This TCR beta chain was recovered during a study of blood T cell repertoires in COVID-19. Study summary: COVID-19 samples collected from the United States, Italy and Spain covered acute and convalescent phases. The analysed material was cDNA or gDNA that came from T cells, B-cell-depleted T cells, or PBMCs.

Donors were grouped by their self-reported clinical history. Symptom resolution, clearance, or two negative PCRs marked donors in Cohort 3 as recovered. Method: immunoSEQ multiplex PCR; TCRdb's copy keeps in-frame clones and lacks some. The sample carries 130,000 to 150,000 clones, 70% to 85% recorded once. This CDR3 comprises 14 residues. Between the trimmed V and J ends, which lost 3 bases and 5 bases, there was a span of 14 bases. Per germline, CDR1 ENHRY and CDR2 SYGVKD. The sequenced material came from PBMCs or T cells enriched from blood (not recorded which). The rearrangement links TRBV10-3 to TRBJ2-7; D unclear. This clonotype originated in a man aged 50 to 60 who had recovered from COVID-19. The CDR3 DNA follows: TGTGCCATCAGTGATTTTTCTGGAGCGAACGAGCAGTACTTC. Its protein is CAISDFSGANEQYF.